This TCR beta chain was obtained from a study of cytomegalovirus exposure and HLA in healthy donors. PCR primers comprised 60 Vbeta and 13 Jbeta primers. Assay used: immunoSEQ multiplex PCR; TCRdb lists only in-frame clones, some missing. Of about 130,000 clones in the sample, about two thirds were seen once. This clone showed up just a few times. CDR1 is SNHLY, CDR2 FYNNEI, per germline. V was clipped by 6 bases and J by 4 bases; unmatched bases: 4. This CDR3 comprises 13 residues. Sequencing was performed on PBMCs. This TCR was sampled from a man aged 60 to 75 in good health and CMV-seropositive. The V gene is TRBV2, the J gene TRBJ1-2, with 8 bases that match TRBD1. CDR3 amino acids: CASSSGGAYGYTF. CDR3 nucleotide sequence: TGTGCCAGCAGCTCAGGGGGCGCCTATGGCTACACCTTC.